A single sample gave rise to the 15 T cell receptor beta chains below, sequenced in a study of T cells in Graves' hyperthyroidism and ophthalmopathy. Amplified TCR beta CDR3 regions came from RNA transcripts. With the HTBI primer set, the TCR CDR3 went through a first round of RT-PCR. TCRdb analysed the multiplex PCR reads with MiXCR anew, one entry per CDR3 protein. Here the sample spans around 540,000 distinct CDR3 sequences, 15% to 20% being singletons. Input material: blood. The receptors stem from a woman aged 30 to 39 with Graves' ophthalmopathy.

This clonotype was picked up a small number of times. The chain uses TRBV6-6 and TRBJ1-3; D is uncertain. Germline V gene data show CDR1 as MNHNY and CDR2 as SVGAGI (reference sequence). The CDR3 is 16 residues long. V lost 0 bases and J 2 bases, leaving 11 bases between the germline ends. Here the CDR3 reads CASSYSPAVPGNTIYF. In DNA, the CDR3 is TGTGCCAGCAGTTACTCCCCAGCAGTCCCTGGAAACACCATATATTTT.

V is TRBV7-9 and J is TRBJ1-4; TRBD1 matches at 10 bases. The CDR3 has 16 amino acids. Germline lookup yields CDR1 SEHNR and CDR2 FQNEAQ (reference sequence). J lost 8 bases, V lost 5 bases, and 11 bases had no gene match. The CDR3 region is CASSRSGTGDNEKLFF. The DNA of the CDR3 is TGTGCCAGCAGCCGCTCCGGGACAGGGGATAACGAAAAACTGTTTTTT.

This clonotype was seen a few times. The chain is built from TRBV20-1 and TRBJ2-6; TRBD1 matches 11 bases. Germline CDR1 and CDR2: DFQATT and SNEGSKA (reference sequence). The length of the CDR3 is 17 residues. The ends lost 2 bases at V and 0 bases at J; junction bases unmatched: 3. Here the CDR3 reads CSARRGTGGSGANVLTF. The DNA of the CDR3 is TGCAGTGCTAGACGTGGGACAGGGGGCTCTGGGGCCAACGTCCTGACTTTC.

This clonotype was seen many times. This chain joins TRBV27 and TRBJ2-3; no definite D call. The CDR3 length is 18 residues. In germline, CDR1 is MNHEY, CDR2 SMNVEV (reference sequence). V was shortened by 2 bases and J by 0 bases, with 18 bases between the two germline ends. The CDR3 spells CASSLRARPVRSTDTQYF. In DNA form, the CDR3 reads TGTGCCAGCAGTTTACGTGCCAGGCCCGTGAGGAGCACAGATACGCAGTATTTT.

This clonotype was seen at least ten times. The genes are TRBV4-1 and TRBJ1-1; a possible D gene is TRBD1 (5 bases). Germline V gene data show CDR1 as MGHRA and CDR2 as YSYEKL. V was trimmed by 0 bases and J by 4 bases, leaving 12 bases between them. The CDR3 is 15 residues long. The CDR3 protein is CASSQDRRQTTEAFF. Written as DNA, the CDR3 is TGCGCCAGCAGCCAAGACCGTCGACAGACCACTGAAGCTTTCTTT.

V and J are TRBV10-3 and TRBJ2-5, with D perhaps TRBD1 (6 bases). With 6 bases removed from V and 1 base from J, the gap between germline ends came to 15 bases. Germline V gene sequence: CDR1 ENHRY, CDR2 SYGVKD. The CDR3 spans 15 residues. The CDR3 region has the DNA TGTGCCATCAGCGGGACAAAAAAGGCCCAAGAGACCCAGTACTTC. As protein: CAISGTKKAQETQYF.

This clonotype was counted only a few times. The genes are TRBV7-3 and TRBJ2-5, with a tentative D call TRBD2 (7 bases). The CDR3 contains 15 residues. Trimming removed 4 bases from V and 5 bases from J, with 17 bases in between. Looked up from germline, CDR1 is SGHTA and CDR2 is FQGTGA. The CDR3: CASSSLGGRGETQYF. CDR3 DNA sequence: TGTGCCAGCAGCTCTTTGGGGGGGCGGGGCGAGACCCAGTACTTC.

The gene calls are TRBV12-3 or TRBV12-4 and TRBJ2-1, with 13 bases identical to TRBD2. The CDR3 totals 16 residues. Trimming at V came to 6 bases and at J to 4 bases, leaving 6 bases not matched to a gene. In nucleotides, the CDR3 is TGTGCCAGCAGGGAGCGGACTAGCGGGGGATACAATGAGCAGTTCTTC. Encoded protein: CASRERTSGGYNEQFF.

Many counts were recorded for this clonotype. The chain carries TRBV12-3 or TRBV12-4 and TRBJ2-1; D unclear. V shed 4 bases and J shed 9 bases, with 13 bases lying between them. The CDR3 consists of 13 residues. The CDR3 is CASSSSPPPEQFF. The DNA of the CDR3 is TGTGCCAGCAGTTCCTCCCCCCCCCCTGAGCAGTTCTTC.

This clonotype was detected ten times or more. The chain recombines TRBV4-1 with TRBJ1-4; D gene unclear. CDR1 MGHRA and CDR2 YSYEKL come from the germline V gene. The ends were cut back, 8 bases at V and 10 bases at J, with 23 bases in the middle. This CDR3 is 15 amino acids long. The CDR3 region is CASLETPASWGKLFF. Here the CDR3 DNA reads TGCGCCAGCTTGGAGACACCCGCGTCGTGGGGAAAACTGTTTTTT.

In its sample, this clonotype was seen many times. The chain recombines TRBV19 with TRBJ2-1, with D uncertain. The CDR3 is 18 amino acids. Trimming stripped 6 bases from V and 2 bases from J, with 23 bases between. Germline V CDR1 and CDR2: LNHDA, SQIVND (reference sequence). In DNA form, the CDR3 reads TGTGCCAGTAGCCCATCCTCCCAAGTGTTGGGCACCTACAATGAGCAGTTCTTC. This encodes CASSPSSQVLGTYNEQFF.

A word on this clonotype: One end of the junction varies from germline; a read error may be responsible. The rearrangement uses TRBV28 and TRBJ2-2; no firm D call. The CDR3 runs 11 residues. Germline V gives CDR1 MDHEN, CDR2 SYDVKM. The CDR3 sequence: CASSSPAQLLF. The CDR3 DNA reads TGTGCCAGCAGTTCGCCGGCTCAGCTGCTTTTT.

This clonotype has a handful of counts. CDR3 sequence (DNA): TGTGCCAGCACAATAGCGGGAGGGACCTACGAGCAGTACTTC. Its protein is CASTIAGGTYEQYF. The genes are TRBV6-2 or TRBV6-3 and TRBJ2-7; 11 positions agree with TRBD2. Germline V lookup: CDR1 MNHEY, CDR2 SVGEGT. V lost 7 bases, J lost 2 bases, and 4 bases stayed unmatched. The CDR3 is 14 residues long.

V and J are TRBV6-1 and TRBJ2-2; D is perhaps TRBD1 (5 bases). The V gene's germline CDR1 is MNHNS and CDR2 SASEGT. The V end was cut by 6 bases, the J end by 7 bases, with 15 bases between. CDR3 length: 14 amino acids. The CDR3 DNA follows: TGTGCCAGCAGGCCCGACAGATTCCGCGGGGAGCTGTTTTTT. Residues: CASRPDRFRGELFF.

The chain joins TRBV6-2 or TRBV6-3 to TRBJ1-1; D not resolved. The germline V and J ends were trimmed by 3 bases and 1 base, with 15 bases remaining between them. There are 16 residues in the CDR3. Germline loops: CDR1 MNHEY, CDR2 SVGEGT. CDR3 DNA: TGTGCCAGCAGTTATTCTCGGATCAAGAGGAACACTGAAGCTTTCTTT. It specifies CASSYSRIKRNTEAFF.